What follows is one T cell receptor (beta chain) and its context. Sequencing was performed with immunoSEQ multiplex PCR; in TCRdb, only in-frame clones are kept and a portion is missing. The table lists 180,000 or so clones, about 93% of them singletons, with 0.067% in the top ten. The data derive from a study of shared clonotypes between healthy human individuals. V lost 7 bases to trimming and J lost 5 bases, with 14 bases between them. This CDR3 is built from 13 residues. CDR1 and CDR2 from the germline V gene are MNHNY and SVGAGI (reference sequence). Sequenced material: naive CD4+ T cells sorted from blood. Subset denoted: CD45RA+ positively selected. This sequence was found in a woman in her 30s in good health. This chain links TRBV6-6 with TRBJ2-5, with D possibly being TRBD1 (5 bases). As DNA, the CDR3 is TGTGCCAGCACTGACAGTGTTGGCGAGACCCAGTACTTC. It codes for CASTDSVGETQYF.